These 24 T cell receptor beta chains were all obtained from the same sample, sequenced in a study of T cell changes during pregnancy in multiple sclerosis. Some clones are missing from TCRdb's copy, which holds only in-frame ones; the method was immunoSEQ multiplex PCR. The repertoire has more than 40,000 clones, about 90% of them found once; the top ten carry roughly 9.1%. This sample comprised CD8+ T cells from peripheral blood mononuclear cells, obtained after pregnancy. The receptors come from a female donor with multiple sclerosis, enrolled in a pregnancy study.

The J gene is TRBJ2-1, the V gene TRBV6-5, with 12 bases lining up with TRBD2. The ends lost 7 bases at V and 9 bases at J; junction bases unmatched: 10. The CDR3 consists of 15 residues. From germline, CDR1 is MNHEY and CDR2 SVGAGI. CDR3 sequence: CASKWTSGNTVEQFF. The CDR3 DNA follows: TGTGCCAGCAAGTGGACTAGCGGGAACACGGTTGAGCAGTTCTTC.

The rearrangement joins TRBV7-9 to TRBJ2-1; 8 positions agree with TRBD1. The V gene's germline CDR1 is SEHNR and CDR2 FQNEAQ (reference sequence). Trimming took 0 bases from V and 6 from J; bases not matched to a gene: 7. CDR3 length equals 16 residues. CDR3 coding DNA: TGTGCCAGCAGCTTAGCAAGAACAGGGGGAATCAATGAGCAGTTCTTC. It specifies CASSLARTGGINEQFF.

This chain's CDR3 is CASSPRAGEAYNEQFF. In DNA, the CDR3 is TGTGCCAGCTCACCACGAGCTGGGGAGGCCTACAATGAGCAGTTCTTC. The chain combines TRBV18 with TRBJ2-1; D is possibly TRBD2 (6 bases). Germline values: CDR1 KGHSH, CDR2 LQKENI. The germline V and J ends were trimmed by 1 base and 2 bases, with 12 bases remaining between them. There are 16 residues in the CDR3.

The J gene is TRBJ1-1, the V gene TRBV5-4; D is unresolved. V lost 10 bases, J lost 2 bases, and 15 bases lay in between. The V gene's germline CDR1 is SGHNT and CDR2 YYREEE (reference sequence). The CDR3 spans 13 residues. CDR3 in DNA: TGTGCCGGAGAGGACGGGGTAAACACTGAAGCTTTCTTT. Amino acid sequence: CAGEDGVNTEAFF.

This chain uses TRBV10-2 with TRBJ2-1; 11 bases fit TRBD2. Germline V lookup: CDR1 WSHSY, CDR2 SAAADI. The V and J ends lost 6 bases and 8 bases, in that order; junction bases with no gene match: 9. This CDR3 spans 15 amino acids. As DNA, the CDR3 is TGCGCCAGCAGCCCACTAGCGGGGGCGTTGGATGAGCAGTTCTTC. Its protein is CASSPLAGALDEQFF.

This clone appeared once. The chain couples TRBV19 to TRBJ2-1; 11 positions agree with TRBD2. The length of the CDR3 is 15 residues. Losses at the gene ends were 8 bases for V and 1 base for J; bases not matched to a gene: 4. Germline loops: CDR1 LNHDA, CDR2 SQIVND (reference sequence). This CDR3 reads CASSGTSGSYNEQFF. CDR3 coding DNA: TGTGCCAGTTCCGGGACTAGCGGATCCTACAATGAGCAGTTCTTC.

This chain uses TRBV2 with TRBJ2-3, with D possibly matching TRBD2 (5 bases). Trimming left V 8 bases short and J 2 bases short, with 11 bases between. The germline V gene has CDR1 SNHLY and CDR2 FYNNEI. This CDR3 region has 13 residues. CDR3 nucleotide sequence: TGTGCCAGCGAGGGCCAATACACAGATACGCAGTATTTT. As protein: CASEGQYTDTQYF.

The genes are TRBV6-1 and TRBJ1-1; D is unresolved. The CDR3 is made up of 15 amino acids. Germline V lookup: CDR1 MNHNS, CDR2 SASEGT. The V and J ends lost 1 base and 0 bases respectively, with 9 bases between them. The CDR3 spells CASSEEFGMNTEAFF. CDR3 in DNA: TGTGCCAGCAGTGAAGAGTTCGGGATGAACACTGAAGCTTTCTTT.

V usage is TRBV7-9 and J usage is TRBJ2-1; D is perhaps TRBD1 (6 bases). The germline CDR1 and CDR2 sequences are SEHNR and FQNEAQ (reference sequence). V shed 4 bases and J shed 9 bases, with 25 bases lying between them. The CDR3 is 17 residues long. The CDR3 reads CASSSDPGHFPSAEQFF. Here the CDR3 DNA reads TGTGCCAGCAGCTCGGATCCGGGACACTTTCCGAGCGCTGAGCAGTTCTTC.

The CDR3 here is CASSLDAGFNSPLHF. The CDR3 DNA sequence: TGTGCCAGCAGCTTAGATGCGGGTTTTAATTCACCCCTCCACTTT. The V and J genes are TRBV7-9 and TRBJ1-6; D is uncertain. With 1 base removed from V and 6 bases from J, the gap between germline ends came to 10 bases. Per germline, CDR1 SEHNR and CDR2 FQNEAQ (reference sequence). This CDR3 spans 15 amino acids.

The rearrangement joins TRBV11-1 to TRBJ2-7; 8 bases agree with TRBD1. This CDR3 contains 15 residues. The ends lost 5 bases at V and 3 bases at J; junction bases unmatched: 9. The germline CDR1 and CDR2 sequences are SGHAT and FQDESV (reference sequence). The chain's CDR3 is CASSEGTGGHYEQYF. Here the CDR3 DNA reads TGTGCCAGCAGCGAGGGGACAGGCGGCCACTACGAGCAGTACTTC.

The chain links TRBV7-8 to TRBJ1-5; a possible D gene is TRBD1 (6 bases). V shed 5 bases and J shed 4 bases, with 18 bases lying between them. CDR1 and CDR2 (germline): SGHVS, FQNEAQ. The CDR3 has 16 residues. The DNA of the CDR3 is TGTGCCAGCAGCCCGTCGACCGTCCAGGGGAATCAGCCCCAGCATTTT. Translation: CASSPSTVQGNQPQHF.

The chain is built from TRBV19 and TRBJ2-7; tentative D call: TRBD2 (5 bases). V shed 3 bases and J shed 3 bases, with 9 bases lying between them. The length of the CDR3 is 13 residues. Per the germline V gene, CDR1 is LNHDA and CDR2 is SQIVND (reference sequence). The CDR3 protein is CASSMVGGYEQYF. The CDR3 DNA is TGTGCCAGTAGTATGGTCGGAGGCTACGAGCAGTACTTC.

The DNA of the CDR3 is TGTGCCAGCAGTTACTCATCCGAGAAAGAGACCCAGTACTTC. Its translation: CASSYSSEKETQYF. The rearrangement uses TRBV6-6 and TRBJ2-5; D is undetermined. The CDR3 length is 14 residues. Trimming shortened V by 0 bases and J by 3 bases, and 8 bases separated the two germline ends. Germline-derived CDR1 and CDR2 are MNHNY and SVGAGI (reference sequence).

CDR3 DNA sequence: TGTGCCAGCAGCTTGTTTGGGCTTACTGAAGCTTTCTTT. Its translation is CASSLFGLTEAFF. This chain joins TRBV5-6 and TRBJ1-1; no firm D call. The CDR3 spans 13 residues. The V end was cut by 1 base, the J end by 5 bases, with 9 bases between. The germline gives CDR1 SGHDT, CDR2 YYEEEE.

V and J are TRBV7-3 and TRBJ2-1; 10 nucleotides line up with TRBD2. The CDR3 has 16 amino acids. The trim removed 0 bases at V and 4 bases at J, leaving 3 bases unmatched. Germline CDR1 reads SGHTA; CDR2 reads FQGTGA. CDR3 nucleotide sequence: TGTGCCAGCAGCTTAACGGTAGCGGGGGGTTACAATGAGCAGTTCTTC. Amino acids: CASSLTVAGGYNEQFF.

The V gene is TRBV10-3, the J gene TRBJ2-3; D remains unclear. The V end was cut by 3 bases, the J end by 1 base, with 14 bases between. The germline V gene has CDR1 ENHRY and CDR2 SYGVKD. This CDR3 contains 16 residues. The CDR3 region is CAISEMTRWRTDTQYF. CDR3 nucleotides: TGTGCCATCAGTGAAATGACACGGTGGCGCACAGATACGCAGTATTTT.

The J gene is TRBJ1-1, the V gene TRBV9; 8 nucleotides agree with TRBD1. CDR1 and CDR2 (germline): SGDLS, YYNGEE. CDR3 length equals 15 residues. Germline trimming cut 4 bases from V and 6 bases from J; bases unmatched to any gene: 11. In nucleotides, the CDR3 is TGTGCCAGCAGCACCCGAACAGGGGGTGAGTCTGAAGCTTTCTTT. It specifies CASSTRTGGESEAFF.

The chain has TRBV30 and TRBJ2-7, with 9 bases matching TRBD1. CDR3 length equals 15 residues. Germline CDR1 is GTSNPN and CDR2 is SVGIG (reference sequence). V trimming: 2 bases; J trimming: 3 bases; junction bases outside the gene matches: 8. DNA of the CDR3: TGTGCCTGGAGTTACTTCCGGGACAGGGTCTACGAGCAGTACTTC. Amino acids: CAWSYFRDRVYEQYF.

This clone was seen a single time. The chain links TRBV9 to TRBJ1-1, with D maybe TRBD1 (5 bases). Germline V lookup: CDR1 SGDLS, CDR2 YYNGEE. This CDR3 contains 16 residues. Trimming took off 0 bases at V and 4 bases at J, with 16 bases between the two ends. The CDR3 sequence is CASSVASGARGTEAFF. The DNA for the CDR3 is TGTGCCAGCAGCGTAGCTAGCGGGGCCCGGGGCACTGAAGCTTTCTTT.

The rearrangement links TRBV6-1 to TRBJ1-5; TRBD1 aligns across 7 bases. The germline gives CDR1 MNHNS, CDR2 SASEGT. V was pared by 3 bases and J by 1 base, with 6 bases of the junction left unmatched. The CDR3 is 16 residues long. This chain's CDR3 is CASSDRDRTSNQPQHF. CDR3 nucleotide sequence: TGTGCCAGCAGTGACCGGGACAGAACGAGCAATCAGCCCCAGCATTTT.

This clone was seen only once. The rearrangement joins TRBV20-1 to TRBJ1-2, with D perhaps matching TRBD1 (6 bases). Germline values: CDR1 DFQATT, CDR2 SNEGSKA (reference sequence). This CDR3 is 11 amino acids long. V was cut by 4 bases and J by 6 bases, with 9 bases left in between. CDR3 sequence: CSAIGGHGYTF. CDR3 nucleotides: TGCAGTGCTATCGGGGGGCATGGCTACACCTTC.

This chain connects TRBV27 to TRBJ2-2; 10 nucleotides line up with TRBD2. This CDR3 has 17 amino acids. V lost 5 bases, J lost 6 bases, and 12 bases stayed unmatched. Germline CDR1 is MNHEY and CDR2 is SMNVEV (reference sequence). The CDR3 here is CASSGIPIGTSAGELFF. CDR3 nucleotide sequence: TGTGCCAGCAGTGGCATACCAATCGGGACTAGCGCCGGGGAGCTGTTTTTT.

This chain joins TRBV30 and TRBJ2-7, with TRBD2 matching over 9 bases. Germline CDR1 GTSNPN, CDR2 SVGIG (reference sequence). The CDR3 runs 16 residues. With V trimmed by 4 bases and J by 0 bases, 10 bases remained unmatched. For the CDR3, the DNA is TGTGCCTGGACCATAAGCGGGGGGATCAACTCCTACGAGCAGTACTTC. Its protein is CAWTISGGINSYEQYF. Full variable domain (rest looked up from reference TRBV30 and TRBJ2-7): SQTIHQWPATLVQPVGSPLSLECTVEGTSNPNLYWYRQAAGRGLQLLFYSVGIGQISSEVPQNLSASRPQDRQFILSSKKLLLSDSGFYLCAWTISGGINSYEQYFGPGTRLTVT.